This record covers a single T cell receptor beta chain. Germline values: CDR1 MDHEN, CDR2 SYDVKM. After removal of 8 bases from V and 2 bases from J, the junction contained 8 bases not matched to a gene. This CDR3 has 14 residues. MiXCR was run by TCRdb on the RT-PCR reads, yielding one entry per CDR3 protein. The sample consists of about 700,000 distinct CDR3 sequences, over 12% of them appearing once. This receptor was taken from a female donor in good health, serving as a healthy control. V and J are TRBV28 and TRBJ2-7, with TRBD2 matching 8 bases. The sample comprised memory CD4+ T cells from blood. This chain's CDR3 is CASQAGGGAYEQYF. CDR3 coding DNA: TGTGCCAGCCAGGCGGGAGGTGGAGCCTACGAGCAGTACTTC.